One and the same sample provided the 23 T cell receptor beta chains below, sequenced in a study of cytomegalovirus exposure and HLA in healthy donors. Some clones are missing from TCRdb's copy, which holds only in-frame ones; the method was immunoSEQ multiplex PCR. In the table there are roughly 48,000 clones, approximately 93% of which are singletons. The sequencing input was PBMCs. These receptor sequences come from a woman aged 18-35 years in good health and CMV-seropositive.

The CDR3 DNA reads TGCGCCAGCAGCCAAGTGGATATGGGACTCACTATCAATCAGCCCCAGCATTTT. Its protein product is CASSQVDMGLTINQPQHF. The chain has TRBV4-1 and TRBJ1-5, with D possibly matching TRBD1 (5 bases). This CDR3 comprises 18 residues. The germline V gene encodes CDR1 MGHRA and CDR2 YSYEKL. The germline V and J ends were trimmed by 1 base and 3 bases, with 19 bases remaining between them.

The rearrangement joins TRBV30 to TRBJ2-1; 9 nucleotides line up with TRBD2. V lost 3 bases, J lost 8 bases, and 11 bases stayed unmatched. The CDR3 loop spans 15 amino acids. Germline CDR1 and CDR2: GTSNPN and SVGIG (reference sequence). The CDR3 bases are TGTGCCTGGAGGGTAGGCGGGAGGGGGAGGGATGAGCAGTTCTTC. Protein product: CAWRVGGRGRDEQFF.

This sequence joins TRBV7-8 and TRBJ2-7; 7 bases are a match to TRBD2. The trim removed 3 bases at V and 0 bases at J, leaving 2 bases unmatched. The CDR3 has 14 amino acids. The V gene's germline CDR1 is SGHVS and CDR2 FQNEAQ. CDR3 sequence reads: CASSFPSGSYEQYF. The CDR3, as DNA: TGTGCCAGCAGCTTCCCTAGCGGCTCCTACGAGCAGTACTTC. Full variable domain (remainder filled in from reference TRBV7-8 and TRBJ2-7): GAGVSQSPRYKVAKRGQDVALRCDPISGHVSLFWYQQALGQGPEFLTYFQNEAQLDKSGLPSDRFFAERPEGSVSTLKIQRTQQEDSAVYLCASSFPSGSYEQYFGPGTRLTVT.

The chain links TRBV18 to TRBJ2-1, with D perhaps TRBD1 (5 bases). V lost 0 bases and J lost 5, with 17 bases in between. The V gene's germline CDR1 is KGHSH and CDR2 LQKENI. This CDR3 is built from 17 residues. The CDR3 bases are TGTGCCAGCTCACCACCGGGGCAGGTTAAGTTAAACAATGAGCAGTTCTTC. It is translated as CASSPPGQVKLNNEQFF.

This clone was counted between two and nine times. The V gene is TRBV10-2, the J gene TRBJ1-4; 7 bases are a match to TRBD1. V shed 2 bases and J 6 bases; nucleotides not matched to a gene: 15. Germline CDR1 is WSHSY and CDR2 is SAAADI. The CDR3 has 18 amino acids. Here the CDR3 reads CASSEGLTGLWGDEKLFF. In nucleotides, the CDR3 is TGCGCCAGCAGTGAGGGTCTGACAGGGTTGTGGGGAGATGAAAAACTGTTTTTT.

The gene calls are TRBV6-5 and TRBJ1-1; D may be TRBD1 (6 bases). Deletions cut 7 bases from V and 5 bases from J, with 14 bases between. This CDR3 is built from 13 residues. Per germline, CDR1 MNHEY and CDR2 SVGAGI. CDR3 sequence (DNA): TGTGCCAGCAAAAAACAGGGTTGGACTGAAGCTTTCTTT. Encoded protein: CASKKQGWTEAFF.

This chain connects TRBV28 to TRBJ2-5; 8 nucleotides align to TRBD2. V was clipped by 3 bases and J by 7 bases; unmatched bases: 7. The CDR3 runs 14 residues. Germline V gene lookup returns CDR1 MDHEN and CDR2 SYDVKM. The chain's CDR3 is CASSFPAGDGTQYF. The CDR3 DNA is TGTGCCAGCAGTTTTCCAGCGGGAGATGGGACCCAGTACTTC.

V is TRBV19 and J is TRBJ1-4; a weak D match, TRBD1 (6 bases). The CDR3 length is 13 residues. CDR1 and CDR2 (germline): LNHDA, SQIVND (reference sequence). Trimming left V 6 bases short and J 8 bases short, with 13 bases between. CDR3: CASSKQGGEKLFF. CDR3 DNA sequence: TGTGCCAGTAGCAAACAGGGTGGAGAAAAACTGTTTTTT.

The rearrangement uses TRBV10-1 and TRBJ2-7; 11 bases align to TRBD2. The CDR3 spans 15 residues. J lost 4 bases, V lost 2 bases, and 4 bases had no gene match. The germline V gene has CDR1 WNHNN and CDR2 SYGVQD (reference sequence). As DNA, the CDR3 is TGCGCCAGCAGTGAGCGGACTAGCGGGCTTTACGAGCAGTACTTC. It is translated as CASSERTSGLYEQYF.

The J gene is TRBJ1-1, the V gene TRBV2; D is unclear. This CDR3 comprises 12 residues. Germline lookup yields CDR1 SNHLY and CDR2 FYNNEI. V lost 6 bases and J lost 2, with 7 bases in between. CDR3 protein: CASSPLNTEAFF. The CDR3 region has the DNA TGTGCCAGCAGCCCTCTAAACACTGAAGCTTTCTTT.

The chain employs TRBV27 and TRBJ2-3; 7 bases align to TRBD2. Germline CDR1 reads MNHEY; CDR2 reads SMNVEV (reference sequence). Germline trimming cut 5 bases from V and 5 bases from J; bases unmatched to any gene: 10. This CDR3 has 15 amino acids. CDR3 coding DNA: TGTGCCAGCAGTAAATGGGCGGGAGAGGGAGATACGCAGTATTTT. Translated, it gives CASSKWAGEGDTQYF.

V is TRBV2 and J is TRBJ2-5; the D gene is possibly TRBD2 (5 bases). This CDR3 region has 14 residues. Germline lookup yields CDR1 SNHLY and CDR2 FYNNEI. Trimming took off 7 bases at V and 4 bases at J, with 16 bases between the two ends. CDR3 residues: CASTPPGNRETQYF. Here the CDR3 DNA reads TGTGCCAGCACTCCCCCGGGGAATAGAGAGACCCAGTACTTC.

In this sample, this clone turned up a few times. CDR3 sequence reads: CASSFTSLLKNQPQHF. The CDR3, as DNA: TGTGCCAGCAGTTTTACTTCACTGCTCAAAAATCAGCCCCAGCATTTT. V gene TRBV28 combines with J gene TRBJ1-5, with D unclear. V lost 3 bases and J lost 4, with 16 bases in between. The germline V gene encodes CDR1 MDHEN and CDR2 SYDVKM. The CDR3 is made up of 16 amino acids. Based on the CDR3 plus reference TRBV28 and TRBJ1-5, the full variable domain is DVKVTQSSRYLVKRTGEKVFLECVQDMDHENMFWYRQDPGLGLRLIYFSYDVKMKEKGDIPEGYSVSREKKERFSLILESASTNQTSMYLCASSFTSLLKNQPQHFGDGTRLSIL.

The chain joins TRBV18 to TRBJ2-3; D uncertain. The CDR3 consists of 13 residues. CDR1 and CDR2 from the germline V gene are KGHSH and LQKENI. V was shortened by 6 bases and J by 7 bases, with 14 bases between the two germline ends. The CDR3 loop is CASSSYGFNTQYF. The CDR3 DNA reads as TGTGCCAGCTCCTCCTACGGGTTCAATACGCAGTATTTT.

The V call is TRBV6-1, the J call TRBJ2-1, with a tentative D call TRBD2 (5 bases). V was trimmed by 2 bases and J by 5 bases, leaving 7 bases between them. The CDR3 is made up of 13 amino acids. CDR1 MNHNS and CDR2 SASEGT come from the germline V gene. The CDR3: CASSERGDNEQFF. The CDR3 DNA reads as TGTGCCAGCAGTGAACGGGGTGACAATGAGCAGTTCTTC.

The V gene is TRBV19, the J gene TRBJ2-1; 8 bases fit TRBD2. Germline V gene data show CDR1 as LNHDA and CDR2 as SQIVND (reference sequence). V was clipped by 6 bases and J by 0 bases; unmatched bases: 10. The CDR3 contains 17 residues. The CDR3 loop is CASRGPSGLSSYNEQFF. CDR3 coding DNA: TGTGCCAGTAGGGGACCTAGCGGGTTGAGCTCCTACAATGAGCAGTTCTTC. The variable domain in full, with the rest retrieved from reference TRBV19 and TRBJ2-1, is DGGITQSPKYLFRKEGQNVTLSCEQNLNHDAMYWYRQDPGQGLRLIYYSQIVNDFQKGDIAEGYSVSREKKESFPLTVTSAQKNPTAFYLCASRGPSGLSSYNEQFFGPGTRLTVL.

The rearrangement uses TRBV11-3 and TRBJ2-3, with TRBD2 identical over 12 bases. Trimming at V came to 5 bases and at J to 8 bases, leaving 11 bases not matched to a gene. Germline V gives CDR1 SGHNT, CDR2 YENEEA. There are 16 residues in the CDR3. CDR3 nucleotides: TGTGCCAGCAGCCCCCGGACTAGCGGGGCCCCTGGTACGCAGTATTTT. Its protein is CASSPRTSGAPGTQYF.

This chain connects TRBV4-3 to TRBJ2-3, with 8 bases that match TRBD2. Germline V CDR1 and CDR2: LGHNA, YSLEER. This CDR3 has 15 residues. V gave up 1 base and J gave up 4 bases; unmatched junction bases: 4. The CDR3 nucleotides are TGCGCCAGCAGCCAAGGTCTAGCGGGCGCAGATACGCAGTATTTT. It translates to CASSQGLAGADTQYF.

The gene calls are TRBV19 and TRBJ1-1; D ambiguous. V shed 10 bases and J shed 4 bases, with 22 bases lying between them. CDR3 length: 15 residues. Germline V gene sequence: CDR1 LNHDA, CDR2 SQIVND (reference sequence). The CDR3 bases are TGTGCCACCAAGCCCTTAGATGGGGAGACCACTGAAGCTTTCTTT. It encodes CATKPLDGETTEAFF.

The chain is built from TRBV9 and TRBJ2-7; possibly TRBD2 for D (7 bases). CDR3 length: 15 residues. Trimming removed 0 bases at V and 6 bases at J, with 16 bases between. The V gene's germline CDR1 is SGDLS and CDR2 YYNGEE. CDR3 bases: TGTGCCAGCAGCGTAGCCCCCCAGGGGAGGGTCGAGCAGTACTTC. It yields the protein CASSVAPQGRVEQYF.

The V call is TRBV7-9, the J call TRBJ1-3, with 7 bases matching TRBD1. The V and J ends lost 5 bases and 4 bases, in that order; junction bases with no gene match: 14. Germline lookup yields CDR1 SEHNR and CDR2 FQNEAQ (reference sequence). This CDR3 spans 17 amino acids. The CDR3 here is CASSPLRQGTAGNTIYF. In DNA form, the CDR3 reads TGTGCCAGCAGCCCCTTGAGACAGGGAACGGCCGGAAACACCATATATTTT.

The rearrangement uses TRBV28 and TRBJ2-3; 11 bases align to TRBD2. This CDR3 region has 16 residues. Trimming cost V 4 bases and J 3 bases; bases outside gene matches: 6. Germline assignment: CDR1 MDHEN and CDR2 SYDVKM. CDR3 coding DNA: TGTGCCAGCAGTTACCCTCTAGCGGGAGGTACAGATACGCAGTATTTT. Translated, it gives CASSYPLAGGTDTQYF.

The gene calls are TRBV28 and TRBJ2-4, with 8 bases matching TRBD2. CDR1 is MDHEN and CDR2 is SYDVKM in the germline V gene. V trimming: 10 bases; J trimming: 0 bases; junction bases outside the gene matches: 11. The CDR3 is made up of 16 amino acids. CDR3: CATTRGGIVAKNIQYF. CDR3 coding DNA: TGTGCCACCACTCGGGGGGGGATAGTAGCCAAAAACATTCAGTACTTC. The complete variable domain, with remaining parts taken from reference TRBV28 and TRBJ2-4, reads DVKVTQSSRYLVKRTGEKVFLECVQDMDHENMFWYRQDPGLGLRLIYFSYDVKMKEKGDIPEGYSVSREKKERFSLILESASTNQTSMYLCATTRGGIVAKNIQYFGAGTRLSVL.